This TCR beta chain was sequenced in a study of blood T cell repertoires in COVID-19. Produced via immunoSEQ multiplex PCR; TCRdb's table is partial and in-frame only. The sample carries about 210,000 clones, 81% recorded once. The germline V gene encodes CDR1 MNHEY and CDR2 SVGAGI. The V and J ends lost 0 bases and 10 bases respectively, with 16 bases between them. The CDR3 loop spans 15 amino acids. The age range of participants was 18 to 89 years, with residence in about 25 US areas. Participant-reported clinical history was the basis for cohort assignment. The receptor was isolated from a man aged 40-50 years who had recovered from COVID-19. Sequencing was done on a sample of PBMCs or T cells enriched from blood (not recorded which). The chain is built from TRBV6-5 and TRBJ2-4; D might be TRBD2 (7 bases). The CDR3 here is CASSYSSGAGGIQYF. The CDR3 DNA sequence: TGTGCCAGCAGTTACTCATCAGGGGCCGGGGGGATTCAGTACTTC.